This T cell receptor beta chain was recorded in a study of cytomegalovirus exposure and HLA in healthy donors. CDR1 and CDR2 (germline): LGHNA, YSLEER. This CDR3 contains 14 residues. The ends were cut back, 0 bases at V and 5 bases at J, with 7 bases in the middle. It was with 60 Vbeta and 13 Jbeta primers that the PCR ran. Using immunoSEQ multiplex PCR, the repertoire was profiled, and TCRdb retains in-frame clones only, with some absent. Of about 140,000 clones in the sample, about four fifths were seen once. The sample consisted of PBMCs. The rearrangement links TRBV4-3 to TRBJ1-4; no clear D gene. The TCR comes from a middle-aged man in good health and CMV-seropositive. The CDR3 DNA sequence: TGCGCCAGCAGCCAAGATGCCCTAAATGAAAAACTGTTTTTT. This gives the protein CASSQDALNEKLFF.